This T cell receptor (beta chain) was identified in a study of blood T cell repertoires in COVID-19. On the study more broadly: Material from acute and convalescent COVID-19 was sourced from the United States, Italy and Spain. In each case, the material was cDNA or gDNA derived from T cells, B-cell-depleted T cells, or PBMCs.

In its sample, this clone was seen once. In the original processing: Reference gene primer amplification yielded estimated nucleated cell counts. This table comes from immunoSEQ multiplex PCR, and its TCRdb copy is limited to in-frame clones, with some not included. The V and J calls and clone size are taken from that table; D and trimming were inferred from the DNA. The table includes hundreds of thousands of clones, around 87% detected once. The receptor's source is a man between 18 and 35 years old with active or convalescent COVID-19. The sequenced material came from peripheral blood.

The CDR3 sequence: CASSQAWTSGGRELFF. The CDR3 nucleotides are TGCGCCAGCAGCCAAGCTTGGACTAGCGGAGGGAGGGAGCTGTTTTTT. V usage is TRBV4-1 and J usage is TRBJ2-2; TRBD2 agrees at 10 bases. Per germline, CDR1 MGHRA and CDR2 YSYEKL. The CDR3 runs 16 residues. Trimming cost V 1 base and J 9 bases; bases outside gene matches: 8.